This T cell receptor (beta chain) is from a study of CD8 T cells in ankylosing spondylitis. Library preparation for TCR beta used quantitative 5'-RACE with molecular barcodes. TCRdb re-analysed the 5' RACE reads in MiXCR, keeping a single row per CDR3 protein. Counted here are tens of thousands of distinct CDR3 sequences, around 30% occurring once; the ten biggest clones make up around 59%. This clonotype was recorded a few times. Its antigen is currently unknown. V lost 8 bases and J lost 4, with 20 bases in between. This CDR3 has 14 residues. Germline CDR1 reads DFQATT; CDR2 reads SNEGSKA (reference sequence). Study results and caveats: Disease-associated clonotypes exhibited CD8+ identity and were relatively infrequent in peripheral blood.

This TCR was recovered from a male donor with ankylosing spondylitis or in good health (not recorded which). The J gene is TRBJ2-5, the V gene TRBV20-1; D is perhaps TRBD1 (6 bases). Material for sequencing was blood, either unsorted or a sorted T cell fraction (not recorded which). CDR3 DNA sequence: TGCAGTCTACGGGACACCCATTGGGCAGAGACCCAGTACTTC. It codes for CSLRDTHWAETQYF.